This TCR beta chain originates from a study of patients and donors after allogeneic stem cell transplantation. TCRdb reprocessed the RT-PCR reads via MiXCR and lists one record per CDR3 protein. The sample lists 150,000 to 200,000 distinct CDR3 sequences, 24% occurring once. Germline V gene data show CDR1 as LNHNV and CDR2 as YYDKDF (reference sequence). This CDR3 is 14 amino acids long. After removal of 3 bases from V and 2 bases from J, the junction contained 4 bases not matched to a gene. The chain recombines TRBV15 with TRBJ2-7, with TRBD1 matching 7 bases. The TCR was taken from a human donor who was either an allogeneic HSCT recipient or a stem cell or donor lymphocyte infusion donor (not recorded which). It is not recorded whose cells these are; they may come from a transplant donor. Sequenced material: blood, either unsorted or a sorted T cell fraction (not recorded which). The CDR3 DNA reads TGTGCCACCAGCAGTAGGGACAGTACCTACGAGCAGTACTTC. It codes for CATSSRDSTYEQYF.